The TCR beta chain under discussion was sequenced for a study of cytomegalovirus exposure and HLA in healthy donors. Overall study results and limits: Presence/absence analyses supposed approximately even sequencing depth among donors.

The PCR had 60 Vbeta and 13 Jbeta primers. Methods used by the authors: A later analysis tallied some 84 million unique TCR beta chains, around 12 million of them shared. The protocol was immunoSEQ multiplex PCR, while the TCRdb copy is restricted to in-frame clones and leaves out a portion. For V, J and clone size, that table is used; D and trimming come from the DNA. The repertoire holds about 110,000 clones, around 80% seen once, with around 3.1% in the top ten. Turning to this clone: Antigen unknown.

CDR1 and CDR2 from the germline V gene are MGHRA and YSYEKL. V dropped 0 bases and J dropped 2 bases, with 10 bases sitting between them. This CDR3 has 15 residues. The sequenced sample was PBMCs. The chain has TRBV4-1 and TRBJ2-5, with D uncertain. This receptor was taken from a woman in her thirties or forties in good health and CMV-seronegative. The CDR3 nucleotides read TGCGCCAGCAGCCAAGATCTCCTTGCGCAAGAGACCCAGTACTTC. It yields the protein CASSQDLLAQETQYF.